Each of the 9 T cell receptor beta chains below was sequenced from the same sample in a study of OX40 agonist ivuxolimab in advanced cancers. Sequencing was performed with immunoSEQ multiplex PCR; in TCRdb, only in-frame clones are kept and a portion is missing. The table has tens of thousands of clones, less than 85% seen once; the top ten hold more than 3.5%. Material: CD4+ or CD8+ T cells sorted from blood, obtained in a trial of the OX40 agonist ivuxolimab. The receptors were gathered from an adult with an advanced solid tumor such as melanoma, head and neck, liver or kidney cancer.

This chain connects TRBV21-1 to TRBJ1-3. TRBV21-1 is assigned pseudogene status. The CDR3 is 14 amino acids. CDR3 bases: TGTGCCAGCAATTTCCCATCGTCGCGAAACACCATATATTTT. Amino acid sequence: CASNFPSSRNTIYF.

J is TRBJ2-7 and V is TRBV4-1, with no clear D. Germline loops: CDR1 MGHRA, CDR2 YSYEKL. The V end was cut by 4 bases, the J end by 6 bases, with 13 bases between. This CDR3 comprises 13 residues. CDR3 amino acids: CASSPFGDFEQYF. CDR3 DNA sequence: TGCGCCAGCAGCCCTTTCGGAGATTTCGAGCAGTACTTC.

V usage is TRBV19 and J usage is TRBJ1-4, with D possibly being TRBD1 (5 bases). Germline V gene sequence: CDR1 LNHDA, CDR2 SQIVND (reference sequence). The V and J ends lost 2 bases and 7 bases respectively, with 14 bases between them. This CDR3 spans 15 amino acids. Here the CDR3 reads CASSIPQGGREKLFF. CDR3 bases: TGTGCCAGTAGTATACCCCAGGGAGGTCGTGAAAAACTGTTTTTT.

This chain links TRBV7-4 with TRBJ1-4; D remains ambiguous. The CDR3 runs 15 residues. Trimming removed 5 bases from V and 8 bases from J, with 18 bases in between. Looked up from germline, CDR1 is SGHVT and CDR2 is SQSDAQ. In DNA, the CDR3 is TGTGCCAGCAGCGCCCCAGCATCACGCCTGGAAAAACTGTTTTTT. It yields the protein CASSAPASRLEKLFF.

The chain uses TRBV27 and TRBJ2-2; 8 nucleotides agree with TRBD2. The CDR3 runs 17 residues. The V gene end was trimmed by 6 bases and the J gene end by 3 bases; junction bases not matched to a gene: 12. The germline CDR1 and CDR2 sequences are MNHEY and SMNVEV (reference sequence). The chain's CDR3 is CASSFRPGLDYTGELFF. For the CDR3, the DNA is TGTGCCAGCAGCTTTAGACCGGGACTAGACTACACCGGGGAGCTGTTTTTT.

A single count supports this clone. The chain links TRBV6-5 to TRBJ1-1; D is ambiguous. The CDR3 sequence is 11 residues long. The germline V and J ends were trimmed by 7 bases and 5 bases, with 8 bases remaining between them. Germline V gives CDR1 MNHEY, CDR2 SVGAGI. This chain's CDR3 is CASTWGTEAFF. The CDR3 DNA reads as TGTGCCAGCACCTGGGGTACTGAAGCTTTCTTT.

The chain has TRBV19 and TRBJ1-5; D remains unclear. The CDR3 spans 14 residues. Trimming took 7 bases from V and 7 from J, leaving 17 bases between them. Looked up from germline, CDR1 is LNHDA and CDR2 is SQIVND (reference sequence). CDR3 sequence: CASTLNAYGQPQHF. Written as DNA, the CDR3 is TGTGCCAGTACCCTGAATGCGTATGGACAGCCCCAGCATTTT.

The rearrangement uses TRBV9 and TRBJ2-5; tentative D call: TRBD2 (5 bases). The V gene lost 0 bases and the J gene lost 5 bases, with 17 bases spanning the gap. This CDR3 has 16 amino acids. Germline V gene sequence: CDR1 SGDLS, CDR2 YYNGEE. CDR3 DNA sequence: TGTGCCAGCAGCGTAGGAGCGGCGCCCGAGGTGGAGACCCAGTACTTC. Its translation is CASSVGAAPEVETQYF.

The V gene is TRBV28, the J gene TRBJ1-2, with D unresolved. The germline CDR1 and CDR2 sequences are MDHEN and SYDVKM. The CDR3 has 14 residues. With 3 bases removed from V and 6 bases from J, the gap between germline ends came to 14 bases. The CDR3 loop reads CASSLAGMNDGYTF. The CDR3 nucleotides read TGTGCCAGCAGTTTGGCGGGCATGAACGATGGCTACACCTTC.